This TCR beta chain was obtained from a study of blood T cell repertoires in COVID-19. In germline, CDR1 is SGDLS, CDR2 YYNGEE. The CDR3 loop spans 19 amino acids. Losses at the gene ends were 3 bases for V and 6 bases for J; bases not matched to a gene: 15. Source study methods: By means of reference gene primer amplification, nucleated cell counts were estimated. Assay used: immunoSEQ multiplex PCR; TCRdb lists only in-frame clones, some missing. Clone size and V and J calls were adopted from that table, with D and trimming inferred from the DNA. The sample carries fewer than 250,000 clones, almost 85% recorded once. This clone was recorded only once.

The specimen was peripheral blood. This chain joins TRBV9 and TRBJ2-1; TRBD2 matches 13 bases. The clonotype comes from a woman in her 70s with active or convalescent COVID-19. The CDR3 spells CASSAGLAGRGYLGNEQFF. The CDR3 DNA reads TGTGCCAGCAGCGCGGGACTAGCGGGGCGAGGGTATTTGGGCAATGAGCAGTTCTTC.